These T cell receptor beta chains were read from a single sample in a study of shared clonotypes between healthy human individuals. Only in-frame clones appear in the TCRdb table, and some are missing; sequencing was by immunoSEQ multiplex PCR. The repertoire holds about 2.1 million clones, with 90% to 95% as singletons. Sequencing was done on a sample of naive CD8+ T cells from PBMCs. The receptors here all came from a man aged 18 to 35 in good health. Some clones in this sample may be carry-over from other donors' samples. CDR3s include the opening cysteine and the closing phenylalanine or tryptophan. The order of the fields is CDR3 DNA, CDR3 protein, D gene, J gene, V gene, clone size. The D gene is left open where the match is weak. For some rows the clone size is stated as once, few or many, or as a class when expanded; others skip it.

TGTGCCAGCAGTCCCCGACAGGGGAACACTGAAGCTTTCTTT | CASSPRQGNTEAFF | TRBD1 | TRBJ1-1 | TRBV27 | -
TGTGCCAGCAGACAGGCTATGTCGGTCGGCTACACCTTC | CASRQAMSVGYTF | - | TRBJ1-2 | TRBV28 | -
TGTGCCAGTTGTAACCGGACCAATCACGGAACAGATACGCAGTATTTT | CASCNRTNHGTDTQYF | - | TRBJ2-3 | TRBV28 | -
TGTGCCAGCAGCGGAACGACTAGCGGGAGGGTAGGGAGTGAGCAGTTCTTC | CASSGTTSGRVGSEQFF | TRBD2 | TRBJ2-1 | TRBV11-2 | -
TGTGCCAGCAGCCCGGGGGGAGGGGGACTCGAGCAGTACTTC | CASSPGGGGLEQYF | - | TRBJ2-7 | TRBV27 | -
TGTGCCAGCAGTTTATTGTTCCAGGGGGCCTACAATGAGCAGTTCTTC | CASSLLFQGAYNEQFF | TRBD1 | TRBJ2-1 | TRBV28 | -
TGTGCCAGCAGTGGGACAGACAACTCCTACGAGCAGTACTTC | CASSGTDNSYEQYF | TRBD1 | TRBJ2-7 | TRBV27 | -
TGTGCCATCAGTGATTGGCTAACTAAAGAGGGAGAGACCCAGTACTTC | CAISDWLTKEGETQYF | - | TRBJ2-5 | TRBV10-3 | -
TGTGCCAGCAGCTCCCGGGACAGACAGGATACGCAGTATTTT | CASSSRDRQDTQYF | TRBD1 | TRBJ2-3 | TRBV7-6 | -
TGTGCCAGTAGTATAGGGTACCTGAACACTGAAGCTTTCTTT | CASSIGYLNTEAFF | - | TRBJ1-1 | TRBV19 | few
TGTGCCAGCAGTTTTGGAATCTCCTACAATGAGCAGTTCTTC | CASSFGISYNEQFF | - | TRBJ2-1 | TRBV28 | -
TGTGCCAGCAGCAATCATGACCGGCGGGACTTCCAAGAGACCCAGTACTTC | CASSNHDRRDFQETQYF | - | TRBJ2-5 | TRBV7-2 | -
TGTGCCAGCAGTGCCACGGACGGGAGCTCCTACAATGAGCAGTTCTTC | CASSATDGSSYNEQFF | - | TRBJ2-1 | TRBV27 | -
TGTGCCAGCACCTTGGGCCAAGGGCTAGCAGATACGCAGTATTTT | CASTLGQGLADTQYF | - | TRBJ2-3 | TRBV7-9 | -
TGTGCCAGTAGTATAGTGCCTAGCGGGAATTTCAACGAGCAGTACTTC | CASSIVPSGNFNEQYF | TRBD2 | TRBJ2-7 | TRBV19 | -
TGTGCCAGCAGCGTAAATGAGGGAAGAGAGACCCAGTACTTC | CASSVNEGRETQYF | - | TRBJ2-5 | TRBV9 | -
TGTGCCACCGCTCCCCGGGTGACGACTTACGAGCAGTACTTC | CATAPRVTTYEQYF | - | TRBJ2-7 | TRBV13 | -
TGTGCCAGCAGCCCGTTGACAGGAGATTACACTGAAGCTTTCTTT | CASSPLTGDYTEAFF | - | TRBJ1-1 | TRBV7-9 | -
TGTGCCAGCAGCCCTCGAGAAGGCGGGAGGGCCCCCGGGGAGCTGTTTTTT | CASSPREGGRAPGELFF | TRBD2 | TRBJ2-2 | TRBV11-2 | -
TGTGCCAGCAGCCACGGGGTCCCCCCGGCCGAGCAGTACTTC | CASSHGVPPAEQYF | - | TRBJ2-7 | TRBV11-2 | -
TGTGCCAGCTCACCTTACACGGACCAAGAGACCCAGTACTTC | CASSPYTDQETQYF | - | TRBJ2-5 | TRBV18 | -
TGTGCCAGCAGTTACGACACGCAGGGTTCAAATGAAAAACTGTTTTTT | CASSYDTQGSNEKLFF | - | TRBJ1-4 | TRBV6-5 | -
TGTGCCAGTAGTATAGTCAGGACAGGAAACAATCAGCCCCAGCATTTT | CASSIVRTGNNQPQHF | TRBD1 | TRBJ1-5 | TRBV19 | -
TGTGCCAGCAGCGCCCAGGATCTGGTACTAAAGTACGAGCAGTACTTC | CASSAQDLVLKYEQYF | - | TRBJ2-7 | TRBV28 | -
TGTGCCAGCAGCGAAAAGGACAGAAGCACAGATACGCAGTATTTT | CASSEKDRSTDTQYF | - | TRBJ2-3 | TRBV9 | -
TGTGCCAGCAGCCCCCGTGGGCGGTTAAGGGGGCCCGAAGAGACCCAGTACTTC | CASSPRGRLRGPEETQYF | TRBD1 | TRBJ2-5 | TRBV9 | -
TGCGCCAGCAGCTCACGACAGGGGAAAAGCACAGATACGCAGTATTTT | CASSSRQGKSTDTQYF | TRBD1 | TRBJ2-3 | TRBV5-1 | -
TGCGCCAGCAGTTCTGGGGACTACGAGCAGTACTTC | CASSSGDYEQYF | - | TRBJ2-7 | TRBV10-2 | -
TGTGCCAGCAGCTCGAGTGGCTCGGACACTGAAGCTTTCTTT | CASSSSGSDTEAFF | - | TRBJ1-1 | TRBV5-6 | -
TGTGCCACCAGGGACAGCACCTACGAGCAGTACTTC | CATRDSTYEQYF | - | TRBJ2-7 | TRBV15 | -
TGCAGCGTTGAAGAGGTAGCGGGCTACGAGCAGTACTTC | CSVEEVAGYEQYF | TRBD2 | TRBJ2-7 | TRBV29-1 | -
TGTGCCAGCAGCGTAGAGGGAGCCGCCTACAATGAGCAGTTCTTC | CASSVEGAAYNEQFF | - | TRBJ2-1 | TRBV9 | -
TGTGCCAGCAGCTTCCGGGACAGGGGAGTCAAAAACATTCAGTACTTC | CASSFRDRGVKNIQYF | TRBD1 | TRBJ2-4 | TRBV9 | -
TGTGCCAGCAGTTACGGGGAGGAGTGGACTGAAGCTTTCTTT | CASSYGEEWTEAFF | - | TRBJ1-1 | TRBV6-5 | -
TGTGCCAGCAGCCTCCGGGACACCCATGTGGGCGGCTACACCTTC | CASSLRDTHVGGYTF | - | TRBJ1-2 | TRBV4-2 | -
TGTGCCAGCAGTAACTCAGGGGTGCACACCATATATTTT | CASSNSGVHTIYF | - | TRBJ1-3 | TRBV6-6 | -
TGTGCCAGCAGCCAAGAATCAAGCTATGATGAGCAGTTCTTC | CASSQESSYDEQFF | - | TRBJ2-1 | TRBV4-2 | -
TGTGCCAGCAGTTTTCTGAGGGACACTGAAGCTTTCTTT | CASSFLRDTEAFF | - | TRBJ1-1 | TRBV28 | once
TGCAGCGTTGGAGGGACAGCCAGAGGGCCTGGCTACACCTTC | CSVGGTARGPGYTF | TRBD1 | TRBJ1-2 | TRBV29-1 | -
TGTGCCAGCAGTCTGATACTAGCGGGAGGGCCGGCAGATACGCAGTATTTT | CASSLILAGGPADTQYF | TRBD2 | TRBJ2-3 | TRBV27 | -
TGTGCCAGCAGTTTATCTCGGGGATCCTACAATGAGCAGTTCTTC | CASSLSRGSYNEQFF | - | TRBJ2-1 | TRBV27 | -
TGTGCCAGCAGTAAGACAGAGCAAGAGACCCAGTACTTC | CASSKTEQETQYF | - | TRBJ2-5 | TRBV6-5 | -